This is a list of T cell receptor beta chains from one sample in a study of OX40 agonist ivuxolimab in advanced cancers. TCRdb's table, derived via immunoSEQ multiplex PCR, lists solely in-frame clones and lacks some. The data show approximately 79,000 clones, 87% seen once. The sample in question was CD4+ or CD8+ T cells sorted from blood, obtained in a trial of the OX40 agonist ivuxolimab. The receptors derive from an adult with an advanced solid tumor such as melanoma, head and neck, liver or kidney cancer. Each CDR3 is given with its conserved first and last residue. Each record gives: clone size, J gene, D gene, V gene, CDR3 protein, CDR3 DNA. A D gene is named only where the DNA matches it firmly. Clone size is shown for a subset of rows, as once, few, many or a class of expanded clone.

clone size: -; J gene: TRBJ1-5; D gene: -; V gene: TRBV28; CDR3 protein: CASSLLPGRQPQHF; CDR3 DNA: TGTGCCAGCAGTTTGCTGCCAGGGCGGCAGCCCCAGCATTTT
clone size: -; J gene: TRBJ1-1; D gene: -; V gene: TRBV5-1; CDR3 protein: CASSLVTENTEAFF; CDR3 DNA: TGCGCCAGCAGCTTGGTGACAGAGAACACTGAAGCTTTCTTT
clone size: few; J gene: TRBJ1-5; D gene: -; V gene: TRBV6-1; CDR3 protein: CASRDTVGPQHF; CDR3 DNA: TGTGCCAGCAGGGACACGGTAGGACCCCAGCATTTT
clone size: -; J gene: TRBJ1-5; D gene: -; V gene: TRBV7-2; CDR3 protein: CASSLKAVGEPQHF; CDR3 DNA: TGTGCCAGCAGCTTAAAAGCTGTAGGGGAGCCCCAGCATTTT
clone size: -; J gene: TRBJ1-2; D gene: -; V gene: TRBV9; CDR3 protein: CASSSPGRNNYGYTF; CDR3 DNA: TGTGCCAGCAGCTCCCCGGGACGAAACAACTATGGCTACACCTTC
clone size: -; J gene: TRBJ2-1; D gene: TRBD2; V gene: TRBV4-1; CDR3 protein: CASSHGLAGDEQFF; CDR3 DNA: TGCGCCAGCAGCCATGGACTAGCGGGGGATGAGCAGTTCTTC
clone size: -; J gene: TRBJ2-7; D gene: -; V gene: TRBV25-1; CDR3 protein: CASSELGPHYEQYF; CDR3 DNA: TGTGCCAGCAGTGAATTGGGACCACACTACGAGCAGTACTTC
clone size: few; J gene: TRBJ2-2; D gene: -; V gene: TRBV29-1; CDR3 protein: CSVEDGVRGKLFF; CDR3 DNA: TGCAGCGTTGAAGATGGGGTTCGGGGAAAGCTGTTTTTT
clone size: few; J gene: TRBJ2-7; D gene: -; V gene: TRBV5-1; CDR3 protein: CASSLDSVGEQYF; CDR3 DNA: TGCGCCAGCAGCTTGGACAGTGTCGGCGAGCAGTACTTC
clone size: -; J gene: TRBJ1-1; D gene: -; V gene: TRBV29-1; CDR3 protein: CSARDTPEAFF; CDR3 DNA: TGCAGCGCCCGGGACACTCCCGAAGCTTTCTTT
clone size: -; J gene: TRBJ1-2; D gene: -; V gene: TRBV30; CDR3 protein: CAWNGRPNYGYTF; CDR3 DNA: TGTGCCTGGAATGGGCGTCCTAACTATGGCTACACCTTC
clone size: -; J gene: TRBJ1-2; D gene: TRBD1; V gene: TRBV25-1; CDR3 protein: CASSTDRANYGYTF; CDR3 DNA: TGTGCCAGCAGTACGGACAGGGCTAACTATGGCTACACCTTC
clone size: once; J gene: TRBJ1-4; D gene: TRBD1; V gene: TRBV5-6; CDR3 protein: CASSRKGAGEKLFF; CDR3 DNA: TGTGCCAGCAGCCGGAAGGGGGCGGGGGAAAAACTGTTTTTT
clone size: -; J gene: TRBJ1-2; D gene: TRBD1; V gene: TRBV7-2; CDR3 protein: CASSAGQALYGYTF; CDR3 DNA: TGTGCCAGCAGCGCGGGACAGGCCCTCTATGGCTACACCTTC
clone size: -; J gene: TRBJ1-5; D gene: -; V gene: TRBV11-2; CDR3 protein: CASSLWGRENIGNQPQHF; CDR3 DNA: TGTGCCAGCAGCTTATGGGGACGGGAAAATATTGGGAATCAGCCCCAGCATTTT
clone size: -; J gene: TRBJ2-5; D gene: -; V gene: TRBV7-9; CDR3 protein: CASSFSGLGSIETQYF; CDR3 DNA: TGTGCCAGCAGCTTCAGCGGGTTAGGGTCCATAGAGACCCAGTACTTC
clone size: once; J gene: TRBJ2-3; D gene: -; V gene: TRBV13; CDR3 protein: CASSPAGWSVNSTDTQYF; CDR3 DNA: TGTGCCAGCAGCCCCGCGGGGTGGAGTGTAAATAGCACAGATACGCAGTATTTT
clone size: few; J gene: TRBJ1-6; D gene: TRBD1; V gene: TRBV7-2; CDR3 protein: CASSLEAGGAYNSPLHF; CDR3 DNA: TGTGCCAGCAGCTTAGAGGCAGGGGGGGCCTATAATTCACCCCTCCACTTT
clone size: -; J gene: TRBJ1-2; D gene: TRBD1; V gene: TRBV18; CDR3 protein: CASSPGQVLSNYGYTF; CDR3 DNA: TGTGCCAGCTCACCGGGACAGGTTCTTTCTAACTATGGCTACACCTTC
clone size: -; J gene: TRBJ2-1; D gene: TRBD1; V gene: TRBV4-2; CDR3 protein: CASSRDSYNEQFF; CDR3 DNA: TGTGCCAGCAGCCGGGACAGTTACAATGAGCAGTTCTTC
clone size: -; J gene: TRBJ1-3; D gene: -; V gene: TRBV7-6; CDR3 protein: CASSLAGGFGNTIYF; CDR3 DNA: TGTGCCAGCAGCTTAGCTGGGGGCTTTGGAAACACCATATATTTT
clone size: -; J gene: TRBJ2-7; D gene: -; V gene: TRBV5-4; CDR3 protein: CASSLDGGSYEQYF; CDR3 DNA: TGTGCCAGCAGCTTGGATGGGGGGTCCTACGAGCAGTACTTC
clone size: -; J gene: TRBJ2-5; D gene: -; V gene: TRBV29-1; CDR3 protein: CSVEDATYQETQYF; CDR3 DNA: TGCAGCGTTGAAGATGCGACGTACCAAGAGACCCAGTACTTC
clone size: -; J gene: TRBJ2-3; D gene: -; V gene: TRBV4-2; CDR3 protein: CASSQAAGLTTDTQYF; CDR3 DNA: TGTGCCAGCAGCCAAGCGGCGGGACTTACCACAGATACGCAGTATTTT
clone size: -; J gene: TRBJ2-3; D gene: TRBD2; V gene: TRBV29-1; CDR3 protein: CSVRSSGRTDTQYF; CDR3 DNA: TGCAGCGTTCGCTCTAGCGGACGCACAGATACGCAGTATTTT
clone size: -; J gene: TRBJ2-7; D gene: -; V gene: TRBV28; CDR3 protein: CASRPGTDIYEQYF; CDR3 DNA: TGTGCCAGCAGACCTGGAACGGATATCTACGAGCAGTACTTC
clone size: -; J gene: TRBJ1-1; D gene: -; V gene: TRBV2; CDR3 protein: CASTLDRNTEAFF; CDR3 DNA: TGTGCCAGCACCCTCGACAGGAACACTGAAGCTTTCTTT
clone size: -; J gene: TRBJ1-4; D gene: -; V gene: TRBV29-1; CDR3 protein: CSVALDGGLEKLFF; CDR3 DNA: TGCAGCGTCGCTTTGGACGGAGGCCTTGAAAAACTGTTTTTT
clone size: few; J gene: TRBJ1-2; D gene: TRBD1; V gene: TRBV27; CDR3 protein: CASSRKTGGDTYGYTF; CDR3 DNA: TGTGCCAGCAGTCGGAAGACAGGGGGGGATACCTATGGCTACACCTTC
clone size: -; J gene: TRBJ1-6; D gene: TRBD1; V gene: TRBV18; CDR3 protein: CASSPQTGDNSPLHF; CDR3 DNA: TGTGCCAGCTCACCACAGACAGGGGACAATTCACCCCTCCACTTT
clone size: few; J gene: TRBJ2-2; D gene: TRBD1; V gene: TRBV30; CDR3 protein: CAWRGTVNTGELFF; CDR3 DNA: TGTGCCTGGAGGGGGACAGTGAACACCGGGGAGCTGTTTTTT
clone size: -; J gene: TRBJ2-1; D gene: -; V gene: TRBV7-3; CDR3 protein: CASSSPTGREWDNEQFF; CDR3 DNA: TGTGCCAGCAGCTCTCCTACGGGGAGAGAGTGGGACAATGAGCAGTTCTTC
clone size: few; J gene: TRBJ1-3; D gene: -; V gene: TRBV30; CDR3 protein: CAWSGQASSGNTIYF; CDR3 DNA: TGTGCCTGGAGTGGCCAGGCAAGCTCTGGAAACACCATATATTTT
clone size: -; J gene: TRBJ1-2; D gene: -; V gene: TRBV30; CDR3 protein: CAWSVTGYGYTF; CDR3 DNA: TGTGCCTGGAGTGTGACCGGCTATGGCTACACCTTC
clone size: -; J gene: TRBJ2-1; D gene: -; V gene: TRBV19; CDR3 protein: CASSLSAGPYNEQFF; CDR3 DNA: TGTGCCAGTAGCCTCTCTGCGGGACCTTACAATGAGCAGTTCTTC
clone size: -; J gene: TRBJ1-5; D gene: -; V gene: TRBV11-2; CDR3 protein: CASSLGGPQPQHF; CDR3 DNA: TGTGCCAGCAGCTTAGGAGGGCCCCAGCCCCAGCATTTT
clone size: -; J gene: TRBJ1-2; D gene: -; V gene: TRBV27; CDR3 protein: CASSFGSGWGYTF; CDR3 DNA: TGTGCCAGCAGTTTCGGGAGCGGGTGGGGCTACACCTTC
clone size: -; J gene: TRBJ1-3; D gene: TRBD1; V gene: TRBV7-8; CDR3 protein: CASSPGTGASGNTIYF; CDR3 DNA: TGTGCCAGCAGCCCCGGGACAGGAGCATCTGGAAACACCATATATTTT
clone size: -; J gene: TRBJ2-2; D gene: -; V gene: TRBV12-5; CDR3 protein: CASGLPFRDGGVRNTGELFF; CDR3 DNA: TGTGCTAGTGGTTTGCCCTTCCGGGACGGAGGGGTAAGGAACACCGGGGAGCTGTTTTTT
clone size: -; J gene: TRBJ2-5; D gene: -; V gene: TRBV15; CDR3 protein: CATSRGSLTVETQYF; CDR3 DNA: TGTGCCACCAGCAGGGGTTCTTTAACGGTAGAGACCCAGTACTTC
clone size: -; J gene: TRBJ1-1; D gene: -; V gene: TRBV19; CDR3 protein: CASRNTGRMNTEAFF; CDR3 DNA: TGTGCCAGTAGGAACACGGGACGGATGAACACTGAAGCTTTCTTT
clone size: -; J gene: TRBJ2-1; D gene: -; V gene: TRBV5-6; CDR3 protein: CASSRGLSSYNEQFF; CDR3 DNA: TGTGCCAGCAGCCGTGGCCTTAGCTCCTACAATGAGCAGTTCTTC
clone size: -; J gene: TRBJ2-7; D gene: TRBD1; V gene: TRBV27; CDR3 protein: CASRGTGTPYEQYF; CDR3 DNA: TGTGCCAGCAGGGGGACAGGAACCCCCTACGAGCAGTACTTC
clone size: -; J gene: TRBJ2-3; D gene: -; V gene: TRBV19; CDR3 protein: CASTPRQGTDTQYF; CDR3 DNA: TGTGCCAGTACTCCGCGGCAGGGCACAGATACGCAGTATTTT
clone size: once; J gene: TRBJ2-1; D gene: TRBD1; V gene: TRBV7-6; CDR3 protein: CASSAGGRRVNEQFF; CDR3 DNA: TGTGCCAGCAGCGCAGGGGGTCGTCGGGTCAATGAGCAGTTCTTC
clone size: -; J gene: TRBJ1-4; D gene: TRBD1; V gene: TRBV5-6; CDR3 protein: CASSLRGYATNEKLFF; CDR3 DNA: TGTGCCAGCAGCCTCAGGGGGTACGCAACTAATGAAAAACTGTTTTTT
clone size: -; J gene: TRBJ1-3; D gene: -; V gene: TRBV4-2; CDR3 protein: CASSLQQGTGSGNTIYF; CDR3 DNA: TGTGCCAGCAGCCTTCAGCAGGGAACGGGCTCTGGAAACACCATATATTTT
clone size: once; J gene: TRBJ1-4; D gene: -; V gene: TRBV9; CDR3 protein: CASSPRRGDYEKLFF; CDR3 DNA: TGTGCCAGCAGCCCCCGGCGCGGGGACTATGAAAAACTGTTTTTT
clone size: few; J gene: TRBJ1-1; D gene: -; V gene: TRBV5-1; CDR3 protein: CASSLGVTMNTEAFF; CDR3 DNA: TGCGCCAGCAGCTTGGGGGTTACAATGAACACTGAAGCTTTCTTT
clone size: -; J gene: TRBJ2-3; D gene: TRBD2; V gene: TRBV2; CDR3 protein: CASSEGTSGSYADTQYF; CDR3 DNA: TGTGCCAGCAGTGAGGGGACTAGCGGGAGTTATGCAGATACGCAGTATTTT
clone size: -; J gene: TRBJ2-7; D gene: TRBD1; V gene: TRBV27; CDR3 protein: CASGRGQGYEQYF; CDR3 DNA: TGTGCCAGCGGTCGAGGACAGGGCTACGAGCAGTACTTC
clone size: -; J gene: TRBJ2-1; D gene: TRBD2; V gene: TRBV29-1; CDR3 protein: CTGRGASYNEQFF; CDR3 DNA: TGCACCGGGAGGGGGGCCTCCTACAATGAGCAGTTCTTC
clone size: -; J gene: TRBJ1-1; D gene: -; V gene: TRBV19; CDR3 protein: CASSMGRRNTEAFF; CDR3 DNA: TGTGCCAGTAGTATGGGAAGGAGGAACACTGAAGCTTTCTTT
clone size: -; J gene: TRBJ2-3; D gene: -; V gene: TRBV5-6; CDR3 protein: CASSFPGTDTQYF; CDR3 DNA: TGTGCCAGCAGCTTCCCAGGGACTGATACGCAGTATTTT
clone size: -; J gene: TRBJ1-1; D gene: -; V gene: TRBV30; CDR3 protein: CAWSVAFNTEAFF; CDR3 DNA: TGTGCCTGGAGTGTAGCCTTTAACACTGAAGCTTTCTTT
clone size: -; J gene: TRBJ1-3; D gene: -; V gene: TRBV7-6; CDR3 protein: CASSASAAGNTIYF; CDR3 DNA: TGTGCCAGCAGCGCCTCGGCCGCTGGAAACACCATATATTTT
clone size: -; J gene: TRBJ2-3; D gene: -; V gene: TRBV29-1; CDR3 protein: CTVPLQGDTQYF; CDR3 DNA: TGCACCGTTCCCCTCCAAGGAGATACGCAGTATTTT
clone size: -; J gene: TRBJ2-3; D gene: -; V gene: TRBV7-2; CDR3 protein: CASSLGVRGGEDTQYF; CDR3 DNA: TGTGCCAGCAGCTTAGGGGTTCGGGGCGGGGAGGATACGCAGTATTTT
clone size: -; J gene: TRBJ2-5; D gene: TRBD2; V gene: TRBV4-3; CDR3 protein: CASSQQLAGVGAQYF; CDR3 DNA: TGCGCCAGCAGCCAACAACTAGCGGGGGTGGGTGCCCAGTACTTC
clone size: -; J gene: TRBJ1-5; D gene: TRBD1; V gene: TRBV7-2; CDR3 protein: CASSQGTGGNQPQHF; CDR3 DNA: TGTGCCAGCAGCCAGGGGACAGGGGGAAATCAGCCCCAGCATTTT